This record covers a single TCR beta chain. Its antigen is unknown. Base qualities were left out, and no much larger clone turns up one base away. The donors were included in the validation cohort of 90 to 150 subjects, a group kept apart from the roughly 610-subject first cohort. The data belong to a study of cytomegalovirus exposure and HLA in healthy donors (dated by TCRdb to the late 2010s). Notes on the research overall: According to a later analysis, one platform produced both the 120 validation repertoires and the 666 repertoires of the first cohort. The study aimed to test whether signatures of past pathogen exposure could be identified by cataloging public T cell receptors. Besides the first cohort of around 670 subjects, a separate validation cohort made up of 90 to 150 different subjects was used. To predict cytomegalovirus infection status, the study brought together high-throughput TCR immunosequencing, statistical association of individual TCRs with disease status, and machine learning. What the work shows at the level of the full study, not this receptor alone: A total of 150 or so TCR beta chains were listed by the study as associated with cytomegalovirus. A later analysis found that TCRs clustered in the first cohort also tended to co-occur in the roughly 120 validation repertoires, with approximately 94% of cluster scores above 0. Three of the identified cytomegalovirus-associated TCR beta chains were confirmed in vitro to be specific for cytomegalovirus antigens. A later analysis lacked HLA typing for the validation cohort, so it scored co-occurrence in that cohort across all 110 or so repertoires. Most TCR sequences were observed very rarely across donors, whereas some public TCRs were present in many individuals. The authors suggested that the approach could potentially be generalized to other disease states and immunological phenotypes. In both the original and validation cohorts, the classifier was reported to diagnose cytomegalovirus status with high specificity and sensitivity.

The library was obtained by the immunoSEQ multiplex PCR assay. Per the original workflow: A statistical classification framework was built to diagnose cytomegalovirus status from the catalog of TCR beta chain sequences. TCRdb stores this immuneACCESS table with in-frame sequences only. Part of the clones is absent; in the studies checked, under half of the shortfall reflects unresolved V genes, and no reason is known for the rest. V and J calls and clone size follow that table, whereas D and trimming were derived from the DNA. The sample has 150,000 to 200,000 clones on record, roughly 86% of them singletons. The top ten hold roughly 1.6% of the sample. The germline V gene (reference sequence) provides CDR1 MNHEY and CDR2 SMNVEV. V lost 2 bases and J lost 4 bases, and the count of bases not matched to a germline gene is 3. Reading from cysteine to phenylalanine, the CDR3 counts 15 amino acids. Kept here is only the CDR3 DNA, which spans 45 bases and is read in frame from base 1.

The chain links TRBV27 with TRBJ2-1; 9 bases in the junction line up with TRBD1. Sequenced sample: PBMCs. The receptor was derived from a woman between 18 and 29 years old in good health and CMV-seronegative. The CDR3 region: CASSLVGTGYNEQFF. The DNA reads as follows: TGTGCCAGCAGTTTAGTCGGGACAGGGTACAATGAGCAGTTCTTC.